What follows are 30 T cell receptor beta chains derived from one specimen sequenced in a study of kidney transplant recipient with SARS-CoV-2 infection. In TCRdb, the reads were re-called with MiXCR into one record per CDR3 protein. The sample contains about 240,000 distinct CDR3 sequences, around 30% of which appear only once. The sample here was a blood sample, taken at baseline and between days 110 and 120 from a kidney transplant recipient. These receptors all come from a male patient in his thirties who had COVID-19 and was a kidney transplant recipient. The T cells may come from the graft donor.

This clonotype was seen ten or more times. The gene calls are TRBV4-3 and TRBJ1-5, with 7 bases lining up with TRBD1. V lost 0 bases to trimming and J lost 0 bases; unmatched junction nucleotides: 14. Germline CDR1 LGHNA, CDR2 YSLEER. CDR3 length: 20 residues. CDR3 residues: CASSQDIGLGQEYSNQPQHF. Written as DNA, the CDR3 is TGCGCCAGCAGCCAAGATATAGGGTTAGGACAGGAGTATAGCAATCAGCCCCAGCATTTT.

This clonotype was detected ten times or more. The CDR3 DNA sequence: TGTGCCAGCAGCCTACCCGTTCCCATTTCAATTCGCACTGAAGCTTTCTTT. Translated, it gives CASSLPVPISIRTEAFF. The rearrangement joins TRBV3-1 to TRBJ1-1; D gene ambiguous. Trimming took 4 bases from V and 4 from J, leaving 22 bases between them. Germline CDR1 is LGHDT and CDR2 is YNNKEL (reference sequence). The length of the CDR3 is 17 residues.

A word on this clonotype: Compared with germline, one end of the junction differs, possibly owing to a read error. The CDR3 bases are TGCGCCAGCAGCTTGGGCGGGGGGCCTCAAGAGGCCCAGTACTTC. Translated, it gives CASSLGGGPQEAQYF. The V call is TRBV5-1, the J call TRBJ2-5; TRBD2 matches at 8 bases. The CDR3 has 15 amino acids. Per germline, CDR1 SGHRS and CDR2 YFSETQ.

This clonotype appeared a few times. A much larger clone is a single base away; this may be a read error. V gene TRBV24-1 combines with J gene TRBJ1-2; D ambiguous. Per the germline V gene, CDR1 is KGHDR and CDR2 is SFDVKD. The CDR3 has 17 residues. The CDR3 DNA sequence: TGTGCCACCAGTAGTGGTAGTAGTACCAGAAAGACCTATGGCCACACCTTC. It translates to CATSSGSSTRKTYGHTF.

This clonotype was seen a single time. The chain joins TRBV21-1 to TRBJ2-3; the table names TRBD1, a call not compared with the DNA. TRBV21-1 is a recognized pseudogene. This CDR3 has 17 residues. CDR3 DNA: TGTGCCAGCAGGCTTGGGGGAGCTACAGTCATGCAAGATACGCAGTATTTT. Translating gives CASRLGGATVMQDTQYF.

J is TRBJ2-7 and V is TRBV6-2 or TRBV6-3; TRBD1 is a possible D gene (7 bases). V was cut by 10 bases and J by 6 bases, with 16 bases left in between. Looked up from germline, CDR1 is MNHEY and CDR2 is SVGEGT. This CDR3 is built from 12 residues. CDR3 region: CATRGDWGEQYF. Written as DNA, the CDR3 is TGTGCCACCAGGGGGGATTGGGGCGAGCAGTACTTC.

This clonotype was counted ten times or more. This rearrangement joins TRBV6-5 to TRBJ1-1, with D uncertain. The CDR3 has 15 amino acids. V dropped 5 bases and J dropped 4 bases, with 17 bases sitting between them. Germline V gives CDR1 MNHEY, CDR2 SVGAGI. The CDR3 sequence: CASSPLGAGGTEAFF. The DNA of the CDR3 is TGTGCCAGCAGTCCCCTTGGTGCAGGCGGCACTGAAGCTTTCTTT.

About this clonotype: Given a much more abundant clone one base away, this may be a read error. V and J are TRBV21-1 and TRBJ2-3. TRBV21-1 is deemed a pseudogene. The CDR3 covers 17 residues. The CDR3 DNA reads TGTGCCAGCAGATTCTTGATAGCTACAGCCATGCAAGATACGCAGTATTTT. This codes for CASRFLIATAMQDTQYF.

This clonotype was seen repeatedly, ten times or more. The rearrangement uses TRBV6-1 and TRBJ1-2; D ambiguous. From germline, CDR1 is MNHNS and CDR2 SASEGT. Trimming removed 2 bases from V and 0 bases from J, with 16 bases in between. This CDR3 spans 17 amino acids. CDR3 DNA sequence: TGTGCCAGCAGTGAACAGGTGCTGGCTTTCTCTAACTATGGCTACACCTTC. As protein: CASSEQVLAFSNYGYTF.

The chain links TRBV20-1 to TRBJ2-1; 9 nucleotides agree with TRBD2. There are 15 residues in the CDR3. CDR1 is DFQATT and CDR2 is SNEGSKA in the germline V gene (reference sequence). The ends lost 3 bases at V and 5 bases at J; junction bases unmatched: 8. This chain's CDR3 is CSASQTSGPHNEQFF. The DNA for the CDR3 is TGCAGTGCTAGCCAGACTAGCGGACCTCACAATGAGCAGTTCTTC.

The CDR3 is CAISFAGDEQFF. In DNA, the CDR3 is TGTGCCATCAGCTTCGCGGGCGACGAGCAGTTCTTC. This chain uses TRBV10-3 with TRBJ2-1, with a tentative D call TRBD2 (5 bases). Germline-derived CDR1 and CDR2 are ENHRY and SYGVKD. With 6 bases removed from V and 10 bases from J, the gap between germline ends came to 13 bases. This CDR3 is built from 12 residues.

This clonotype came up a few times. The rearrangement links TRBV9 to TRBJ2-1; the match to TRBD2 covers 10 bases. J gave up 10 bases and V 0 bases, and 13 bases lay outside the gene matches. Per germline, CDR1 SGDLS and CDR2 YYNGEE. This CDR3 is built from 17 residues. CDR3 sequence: CASSVEVLAGVVSEQFF. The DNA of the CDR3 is TGTGCCAGCAGCGTAGAGGTCCTAGCGGGAGTAGTGAGCGAGCAGTTCTTC.

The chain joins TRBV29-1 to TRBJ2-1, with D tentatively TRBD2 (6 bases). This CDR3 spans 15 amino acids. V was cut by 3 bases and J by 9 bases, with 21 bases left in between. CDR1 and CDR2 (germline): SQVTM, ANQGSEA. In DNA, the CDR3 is TGCAGCGTTGATCTGGCCGGGAGCATATATAGTGAGCAGTTCTTC. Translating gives CSVDLAGSIYSEQFF.

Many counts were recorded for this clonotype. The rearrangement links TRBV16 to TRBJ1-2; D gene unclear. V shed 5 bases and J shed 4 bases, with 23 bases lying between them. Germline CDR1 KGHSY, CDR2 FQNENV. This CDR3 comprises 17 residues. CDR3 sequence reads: CASSTHSVVRKTYGYTF. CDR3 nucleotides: TGTGCCAGCAGCACGCACTCGGTCGTTAGAAAGACCTATGGCTACACCTTC. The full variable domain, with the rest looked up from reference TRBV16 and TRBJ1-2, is GEEVAQTPKHLVRGEGQKAKLYCAPIKGHSYVFWYQQVLKNEFKFLISFQNENVFDETGMPKERFSAKCLPNSPCSLEIQATKLEDSAVYFCASSTHSVVRKTYGYTFGSGTRLTVV.

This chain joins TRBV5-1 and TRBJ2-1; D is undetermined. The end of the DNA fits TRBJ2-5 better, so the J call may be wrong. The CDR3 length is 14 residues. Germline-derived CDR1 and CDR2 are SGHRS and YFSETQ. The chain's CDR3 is CASSFPTAQETQYF. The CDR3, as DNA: TGCGCCAGCAGTTTTCCTACAGCGCAAGAGACCCAGTACTTC.

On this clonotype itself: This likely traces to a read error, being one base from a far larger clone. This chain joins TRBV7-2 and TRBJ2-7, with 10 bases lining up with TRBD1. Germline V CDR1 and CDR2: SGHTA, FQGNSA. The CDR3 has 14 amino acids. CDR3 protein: CASSQGQGGYGQYF. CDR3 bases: TGTGCCAGCAGCCAAGGACAGGGGGGCTACGGGCAGTACTTC.

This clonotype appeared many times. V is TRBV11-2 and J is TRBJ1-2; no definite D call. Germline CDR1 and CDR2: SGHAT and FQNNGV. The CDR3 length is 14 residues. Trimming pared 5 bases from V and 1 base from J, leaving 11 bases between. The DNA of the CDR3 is TGTGCCAGCAGCCAAGGATGGGATAACTATGGCTACACCTTC. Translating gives CASSQGWDNYGYTF.

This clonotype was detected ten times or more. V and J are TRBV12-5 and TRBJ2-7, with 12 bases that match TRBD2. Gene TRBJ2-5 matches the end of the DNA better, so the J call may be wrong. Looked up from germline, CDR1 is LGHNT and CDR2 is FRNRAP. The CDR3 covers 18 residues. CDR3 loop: CASGLVPGLAGSPETQYF. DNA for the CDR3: TGTGCTAGTGGTTTGGTCCCCGGACTAGCGGGAAGTCCAGAGACCCAGTACTTC.

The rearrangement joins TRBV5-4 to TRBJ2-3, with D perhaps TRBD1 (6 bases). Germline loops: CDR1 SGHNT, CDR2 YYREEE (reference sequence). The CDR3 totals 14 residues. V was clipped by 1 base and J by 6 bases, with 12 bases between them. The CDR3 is CASSLWGPDDTQYF. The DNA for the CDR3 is TGTGCCAGCAGCTTGTGGGGGCCCGACGATACGCAGTATTTT.

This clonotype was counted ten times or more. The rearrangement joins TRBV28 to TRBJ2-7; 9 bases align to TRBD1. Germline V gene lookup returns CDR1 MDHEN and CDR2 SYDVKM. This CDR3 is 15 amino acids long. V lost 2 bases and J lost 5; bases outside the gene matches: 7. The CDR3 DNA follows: TGTGCCAGCAGTTTAGGGACAGGGAGAAGGAACGAGCAGTACTTC. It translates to CASSLGTGRRNEQYF.

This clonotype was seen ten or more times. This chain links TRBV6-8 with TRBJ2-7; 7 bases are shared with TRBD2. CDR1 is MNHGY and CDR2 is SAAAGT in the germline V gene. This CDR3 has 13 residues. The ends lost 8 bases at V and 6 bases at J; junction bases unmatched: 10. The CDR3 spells CASRVSGAVEQYF. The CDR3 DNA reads TGTGCCAGCCGGGTGAGCGGGGCCGTCGAGCAGTACTTC.

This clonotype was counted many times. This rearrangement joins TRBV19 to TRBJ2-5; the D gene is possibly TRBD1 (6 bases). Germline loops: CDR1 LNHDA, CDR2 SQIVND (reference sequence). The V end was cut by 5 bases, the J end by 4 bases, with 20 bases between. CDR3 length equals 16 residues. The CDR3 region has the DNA TGTGCCAGTAGTCTGGACTCAGGGGTCCCTAGAGAGACCCAGTACTTC. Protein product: CASSLDSGVPRETQYF.

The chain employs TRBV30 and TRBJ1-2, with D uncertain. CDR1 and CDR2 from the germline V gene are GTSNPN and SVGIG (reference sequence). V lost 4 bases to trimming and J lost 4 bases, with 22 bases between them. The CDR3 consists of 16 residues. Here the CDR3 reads CAWKILRYRETYGYTF. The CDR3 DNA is TGTGCCTGGAAGATTTTGCGTTATAGAGAGACCTATGGCTACACCTTC.

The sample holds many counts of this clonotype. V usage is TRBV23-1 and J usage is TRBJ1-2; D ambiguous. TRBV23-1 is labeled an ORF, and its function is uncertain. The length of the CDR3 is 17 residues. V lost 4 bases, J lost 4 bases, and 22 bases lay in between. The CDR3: CASSRYLLRRKTYGYTF. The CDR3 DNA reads TGCGCCAGCAGTCGGTATTTGCTACGCAGAAAGACCTATGGCTACACCTTC.

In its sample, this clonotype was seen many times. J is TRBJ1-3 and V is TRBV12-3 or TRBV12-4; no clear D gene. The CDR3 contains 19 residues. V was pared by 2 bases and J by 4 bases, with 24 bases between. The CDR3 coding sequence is TGTGCCAGCAGTTTACTTCCTCTAGATCTGCAATGGTGGGGAAACACCATATATTTT. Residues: CASSLLPLDLQWWGNTIYF.

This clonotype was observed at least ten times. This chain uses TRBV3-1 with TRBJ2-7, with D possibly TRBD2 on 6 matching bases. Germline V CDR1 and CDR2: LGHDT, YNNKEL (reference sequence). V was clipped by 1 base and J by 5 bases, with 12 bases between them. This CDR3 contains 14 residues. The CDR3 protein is CASSQAGTRNEQYF. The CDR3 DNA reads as TGTGCCAGCAGCCAAGCCGGGACTCGTAACGAGCAGTACTTC.

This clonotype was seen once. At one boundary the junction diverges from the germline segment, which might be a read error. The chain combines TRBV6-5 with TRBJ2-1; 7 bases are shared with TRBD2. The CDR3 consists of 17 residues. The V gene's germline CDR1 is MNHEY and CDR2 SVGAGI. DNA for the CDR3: TGCGCCAGCAGTTACACGGCGGGAGCGGTATACTACAATGAGCAGCTCTTC. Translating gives CASSYTAGAVYYNEQLF.

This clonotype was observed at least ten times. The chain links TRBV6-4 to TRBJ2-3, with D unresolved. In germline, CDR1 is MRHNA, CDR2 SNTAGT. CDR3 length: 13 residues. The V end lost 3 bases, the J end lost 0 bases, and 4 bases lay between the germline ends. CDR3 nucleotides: TGTGCCAGCAGTGAGGACAGCACAGATACGCAGTATTTT. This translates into CASSEDSTDTQYF.

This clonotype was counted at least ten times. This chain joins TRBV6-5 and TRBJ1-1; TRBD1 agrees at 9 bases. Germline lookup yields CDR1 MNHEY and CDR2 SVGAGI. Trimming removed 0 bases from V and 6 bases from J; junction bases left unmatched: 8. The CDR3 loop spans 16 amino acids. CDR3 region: CASSYSWTGVRAEAFF. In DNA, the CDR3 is TGTGCCAGCAGTTACTCTTGGACAGGGGTTAGAGCTGAAGCTTTCTTT.

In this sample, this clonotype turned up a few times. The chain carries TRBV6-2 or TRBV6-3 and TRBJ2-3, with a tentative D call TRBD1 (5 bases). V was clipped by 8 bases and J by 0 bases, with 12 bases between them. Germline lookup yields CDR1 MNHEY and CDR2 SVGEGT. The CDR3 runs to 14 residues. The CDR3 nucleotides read TGTGCCAGCTCCCAGGGTGAAAGCACAGATACGCAGTATTTT. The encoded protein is CASSQGESTDTQYF.